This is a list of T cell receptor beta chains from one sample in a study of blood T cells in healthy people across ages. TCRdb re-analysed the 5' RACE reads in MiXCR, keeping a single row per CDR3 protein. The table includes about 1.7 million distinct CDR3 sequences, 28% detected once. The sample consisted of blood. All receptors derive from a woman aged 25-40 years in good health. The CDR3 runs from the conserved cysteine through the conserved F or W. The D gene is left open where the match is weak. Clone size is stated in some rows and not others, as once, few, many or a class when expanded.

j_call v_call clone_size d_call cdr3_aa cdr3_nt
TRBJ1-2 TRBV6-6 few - CASSHRTFNYGYTF TGTGCCAGCAGCCATCGGACCTTTAACTATGGCTACACCTTC
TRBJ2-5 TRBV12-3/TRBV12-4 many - CASSTGAKETQYF TGTGCCAGCAGTACGGGGGCCAAAGAGACCCAGTACTTC
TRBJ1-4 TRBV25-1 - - CASSGPGAIEKLFF TGTGCCAGCAGTGGCCCGGGGGCGATCGAAAAACTGTTTTTT
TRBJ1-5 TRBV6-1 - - CASSKYDSNQPQHF TGTGCCAGCAGTAAATATGACAGCAATCAGCCCCAGCATTTT
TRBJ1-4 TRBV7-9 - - CASVGQTNEKLFF TGTGCCAGTGTCGGCCAGACTAATGAAAAACTGTTTTTT
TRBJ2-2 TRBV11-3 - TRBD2 CASSLGVLAGEIYTGELFF TGTGCCAGCAGCTTAGGAGTACTAGCGGGAGAAATTTACACCGGGGAGCTGTTTTTT
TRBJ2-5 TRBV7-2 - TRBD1 CASSSGTGSYERYF TGTGCCAGCAGCTCGGGGACAGGGAGCTACGAGCGGTACTTC
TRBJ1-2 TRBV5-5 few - CASQRSLNYGYTF TGTGCCAGCCAGCGGTCCTTAAACTATGGCTACACCTTC
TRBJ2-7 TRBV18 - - CASSPSPPEQYF TGTGCCAGCTCACCATCCCCCCCGGAGCAGTACTTC
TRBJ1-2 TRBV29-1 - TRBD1 CSVEKRTGKDYGYTF TGCAGCGTTGAAAAGCGGACAGGGAAGGACTATGGCTACACCTTC
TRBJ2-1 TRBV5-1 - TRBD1 CASTTQGASYNEQFF TGCGCCAGCACCACCCAGGGGGCGTCCTACAATGAGCAGTTCTTC
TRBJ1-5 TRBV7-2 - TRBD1 CASSYRDQGASNQPQHF TGTGCCAGCAGCTACCGCGACCAGGGGGCCAGCAATCAGCCCCAGCATTTT
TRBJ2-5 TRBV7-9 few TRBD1 CASSRGTGYETQYF TGTGCCAGCAGCCGAGGGACAGGGTACGAGACCCAGTACTTC
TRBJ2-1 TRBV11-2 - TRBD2 CASSLGRAGGPYNEQFF TGTGCCAGCAGCTTAGGGCGAGCGGGGGGCCCGTACAATGAGCAGTTCTTC
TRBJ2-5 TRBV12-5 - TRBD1 CASGLGQGEETQYF TGTGCTAGTGGTCTAGGACAGGGAGAGGAGACCCAGTACTTC
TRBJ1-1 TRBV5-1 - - CASSLDGLVTEAFF TGCGCCAGCAGCTTGGACGGGCTGGTCACTGAAGCTTTCTTT
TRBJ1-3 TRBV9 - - CASSPTSDTIYF TGTGCCAGCAGCCCAACCAGTGACACCATATATTTT
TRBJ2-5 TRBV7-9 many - CASSLALARGHQETQYF TGTGCCAGCAGCTTAGCGCTCGCACGGGGGCACCAAGAGACCCAGTACTTC
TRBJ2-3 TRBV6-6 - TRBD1 CASSYDRGSTDTQYF TGTGCCAGCAGCTACGACAGGGGGAGCACAGATACGCAGTATTTT
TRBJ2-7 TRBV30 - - CAWSLGGSYEQDF TGTGCCTGGTCACTCGGGGGCTCCTACGAGCAGGACTTC
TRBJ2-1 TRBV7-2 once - CASSLNPAGPRGNEQFF TGTGCCAGCAGCCTAAATCCAGCGGGTCCGAGAGGGAATGAGCAGTTCTTC
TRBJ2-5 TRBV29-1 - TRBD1 CSVVDRGLQYF TGCAGCGTTGTGGACAGGGGGCTCCAGTACTTC